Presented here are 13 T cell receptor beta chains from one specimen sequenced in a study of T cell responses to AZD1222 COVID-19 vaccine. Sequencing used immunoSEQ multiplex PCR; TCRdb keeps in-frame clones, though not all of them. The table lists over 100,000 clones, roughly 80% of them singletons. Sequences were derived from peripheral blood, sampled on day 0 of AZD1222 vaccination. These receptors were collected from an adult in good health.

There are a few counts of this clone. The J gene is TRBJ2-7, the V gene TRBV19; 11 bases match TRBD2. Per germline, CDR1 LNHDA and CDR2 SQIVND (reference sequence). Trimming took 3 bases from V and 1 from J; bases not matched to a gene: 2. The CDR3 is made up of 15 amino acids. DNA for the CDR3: TGTGCCAGTAGTATCCGGACTAGCGGGTCCTACGAGCAGTACTTC. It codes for CASSIRTSGSYEQYF.

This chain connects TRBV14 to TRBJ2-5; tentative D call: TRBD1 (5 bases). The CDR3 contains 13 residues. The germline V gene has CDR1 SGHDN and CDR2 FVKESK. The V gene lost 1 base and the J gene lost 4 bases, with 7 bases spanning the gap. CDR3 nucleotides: TGTGCCAGCAGCCAAGTAGGGGCAGAGACCCAGTACTTC. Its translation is CASSQVGAETQYF.

The chain's CDR3 is CASSLSLGNTIYF. The CDR3 region has the DNA TGTGCCAGCAGCTTAAGTTTAGGAAACACCATATATTTT. The chain links TRBV11-2 to TRBJ1-3, with D unclear. Germline V gives CDR1 SGHAT, CDR2 FQNNGV. The CDR3 is 13 amino acids. V lost 2 bases and J 4 bases, leaving 6 bases between the germline ends. Combining the CDR3 with reference TRBV11-2 and TRBJ1-3 gives the whole variable domain EAGVAQSPRYKIIEKRQSVAFWCNPISGHATLYWYQQILGQGPKLLIQFQNNGVVDDSQLPKDRFSAERLKGVDSTLKIQPAKLEDSAVYLCASSLSLGNTIYFGEGSWLTVV.

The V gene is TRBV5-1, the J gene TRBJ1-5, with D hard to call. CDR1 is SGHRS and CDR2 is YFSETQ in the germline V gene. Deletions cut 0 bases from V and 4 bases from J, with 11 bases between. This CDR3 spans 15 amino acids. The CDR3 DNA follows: TGCGCCAGCAGCTTGGCCAGAAAGGAAAATCAGCCCCAGCATTTT. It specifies CASSLARKENQPQHF.

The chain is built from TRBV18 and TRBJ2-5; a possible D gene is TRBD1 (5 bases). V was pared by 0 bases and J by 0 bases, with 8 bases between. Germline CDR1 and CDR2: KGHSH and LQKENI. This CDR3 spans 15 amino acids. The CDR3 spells CASSPPGVYQETQYF. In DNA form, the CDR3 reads TGTGCCAGCTCACCACCAGGGGTCTACCAAGAGACCCAGTACTTC.

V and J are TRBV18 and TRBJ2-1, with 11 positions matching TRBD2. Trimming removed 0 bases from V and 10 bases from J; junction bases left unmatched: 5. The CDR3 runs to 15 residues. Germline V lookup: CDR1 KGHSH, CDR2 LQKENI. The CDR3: CASSPPGLAEGEQFF. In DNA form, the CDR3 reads TGTGCCAGCTCACCACCGGGACTAGCGGAAGGGGAGCAGTTCTTC.

The chain's CDR3 is CASSISRGPQPQHF. As DNA, the CDR3 is TGTGCCAGTAGTATCAGCAGGGGGCCTCAGCCCCAGCATTTT. The chain combines TRBV19 with TRBJ1-5, with 8 bases aligning to TRBD1. Germline V CDR1 and CDR2: LNHDA, SQIVND (reference sequence). J was trimmed by 6 bases and V by 3 bases; bases with no gene match: 4. This CDR3 contains 14 residues.

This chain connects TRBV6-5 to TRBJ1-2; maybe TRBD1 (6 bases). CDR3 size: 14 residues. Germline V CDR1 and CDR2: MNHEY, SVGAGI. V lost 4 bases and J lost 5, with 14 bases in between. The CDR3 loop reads CASSSSRGWYGYTF. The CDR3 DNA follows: TGTGCCAGCAGTTCCAGCAGGGGTTGGTATGGCTACACCTTC.

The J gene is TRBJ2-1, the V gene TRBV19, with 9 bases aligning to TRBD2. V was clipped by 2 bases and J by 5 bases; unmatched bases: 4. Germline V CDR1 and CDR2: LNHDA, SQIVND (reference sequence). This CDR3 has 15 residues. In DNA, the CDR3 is TGTGCCAGTAGTATAAGTAGCGGGAGTCACAATGAGCAGTTCTTC. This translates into CASSISSGSHNEQFF. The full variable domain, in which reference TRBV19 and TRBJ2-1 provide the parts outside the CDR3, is DGGITQSPKYLFRKEGQNVTLSCEQNLNHDAMYWYRQDPGQGLRLIYYSQIVNDFQKGDIAEGYSVSREKKESFPLTVTSAQKNPTAFYLCASSISSGSHNEQFFGPGTRLTVL.

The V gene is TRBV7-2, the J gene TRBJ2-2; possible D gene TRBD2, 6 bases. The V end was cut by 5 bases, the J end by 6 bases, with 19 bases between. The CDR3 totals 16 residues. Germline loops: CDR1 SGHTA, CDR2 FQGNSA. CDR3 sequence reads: CASSPRISGGAGELFF. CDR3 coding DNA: TGTGCCAGCAGCCCGCGTATTAGCGGCGGGGCCGGGGAGCTGTTTTTT.

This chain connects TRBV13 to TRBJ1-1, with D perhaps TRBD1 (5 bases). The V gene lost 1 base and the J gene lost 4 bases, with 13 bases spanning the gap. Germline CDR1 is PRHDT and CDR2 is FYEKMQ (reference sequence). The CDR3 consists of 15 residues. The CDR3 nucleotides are TGTGCCAGCAGCTTAGAAAGGGGCGCGGGCACTGAAGCTTTCTTT. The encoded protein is CASSLERGAGTEAFF. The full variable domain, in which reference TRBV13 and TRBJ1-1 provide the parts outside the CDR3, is AAGVIQSPRHLIKEKRETATLKCYPIPRHDTVYWYQQGPGQDPQFLISFYEKMQSDKGSIPDRFSAQQFSDYHSELNMSSLELGDSALYFCASSLERGAGTEAFFGQGTRLTVV.

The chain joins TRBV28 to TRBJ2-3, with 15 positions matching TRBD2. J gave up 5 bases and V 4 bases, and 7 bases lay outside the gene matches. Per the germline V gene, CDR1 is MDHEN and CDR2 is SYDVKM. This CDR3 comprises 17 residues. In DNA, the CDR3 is TGTGCCAGCAGTTCCGGGACTAGCGGGGGGCGGGGAGATACGCAGTATTTT. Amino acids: CASSSGTSGGRGDTQYF.

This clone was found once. The CDR3 loop is CASRTEDNEQFF. CDR3 coding DNA: TGTGCCAGCAGGACGGAAGACAATGAGCAGTTCTTC. This chain joins TRBV2 and TRBJ2-1, with D uncertain. In germline, CDR1 is SNHLY, CDR2 FYNNEI. This CDR3 comprises 12 residues. Deletions cut 6 bases from V and 5 bases from J, with 8 bases between. Variable domain in full (rest from reference TRBV2 and TRBJ2-1): EPEVTQTPSHQVTQMGQEVILRCVPISNHLYFYWYRQILGQKVEFLVSFYNNEISEKSEIFDDQFSVERPDGSNFTLKIRSTKLEDSAMYFCASRTEDNEQFFGPGTRLTVL.